This T cell receptor beta chain was obtained from a study of CD8 T cells in Susac syndrome. Trimming left V 5 bases short and J 1 base short, with 20 bases between. Per germline, CDR1 SGHVS and CDR2 FQNEAQ. The CDR3 runs to 17 residues. The RNA, about 0.5 to 1 ug, was put through reverse transcription using random hexamers. Amplification of TCR beta CDR3 spanned 54 Vbeta and 13 Jbeta via immunoSEQ multiplex PCR. TCRdb recomputed calls from the immunoSEQ multiplex PCR reads with MiXCR, one row per CDR3 protein. Of roughly 190,000 distinct CDR3 sequences in the sample, about 94% were seen once. The authors negatively isolated CD8+ and CD4+ T cells and FACS-enriched TEMRA cells.

The gene calls are TRBV7-8 and TRBJ1-1; D call uncertain. The sequencing sample was made of CD4+ T cells from PBMCs. The source of this sequence is a human donor in good health. Written as DNA, the CDR3 is TGTGCCAGCAGCAGCCAAAGGCTCGGGCAGAAGAACACTGAAGCTTTCTTT. The encoded protein is CASSSQRLGQKNTEAFF.